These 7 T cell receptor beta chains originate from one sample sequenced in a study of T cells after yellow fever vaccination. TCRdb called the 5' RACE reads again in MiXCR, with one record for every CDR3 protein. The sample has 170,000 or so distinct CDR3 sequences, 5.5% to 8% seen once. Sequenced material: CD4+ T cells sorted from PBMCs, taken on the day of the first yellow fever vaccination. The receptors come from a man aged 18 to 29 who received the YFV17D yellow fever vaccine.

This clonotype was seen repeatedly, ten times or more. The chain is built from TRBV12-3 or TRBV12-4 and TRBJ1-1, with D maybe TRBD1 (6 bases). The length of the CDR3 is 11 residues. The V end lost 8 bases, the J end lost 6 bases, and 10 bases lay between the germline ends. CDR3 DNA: TGTGCCAGCGGTGCAGGGGCTGAAGCTTTCTTT. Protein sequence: CASGAGAEAFF.

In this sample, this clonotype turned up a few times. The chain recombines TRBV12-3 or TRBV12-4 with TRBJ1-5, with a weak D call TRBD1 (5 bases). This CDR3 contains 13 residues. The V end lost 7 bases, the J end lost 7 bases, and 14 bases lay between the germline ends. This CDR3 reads CASTPGHGQPQHF. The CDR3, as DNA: TGTGCCAGCACCCCAGGGCATGGGCAGCCCCAGCATTTT.

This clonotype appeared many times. The CDR3 DNA sequence: TGTGCCAGCAGCTTGGGGACTAGCGGGGGGGTGCTCCAGTACTTC. This translates into CASSLGTSGGVLQYF. V and J are TRBV5-4 and TRBJ2-5; 15 bases are a match to TRBD2. Per germline, CDR1 SGHNT and CDR2 YYREEE (reference sequence). The junction had 4 bases not matched to a gene; V was cut back by 0 bases and J by 10 bases. This CDR3 has 15 amino acids.

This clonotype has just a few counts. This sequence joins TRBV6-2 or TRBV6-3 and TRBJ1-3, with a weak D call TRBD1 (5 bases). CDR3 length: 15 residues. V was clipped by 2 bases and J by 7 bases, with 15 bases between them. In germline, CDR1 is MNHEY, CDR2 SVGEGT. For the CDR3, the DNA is TGTGCCAGCAGTTACCGGGCAGGGAAAATCAACACCATATATTTT. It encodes CASSYRAGKINTIYF.

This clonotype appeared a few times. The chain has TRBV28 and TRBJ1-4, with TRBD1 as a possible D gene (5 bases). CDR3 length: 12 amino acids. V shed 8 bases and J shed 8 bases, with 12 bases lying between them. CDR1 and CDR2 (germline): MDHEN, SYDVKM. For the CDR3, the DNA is TGTGCCAGCCAGGGACTTATCGAAAAACTGTTTTTT. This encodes CASQGLIEKLFF.

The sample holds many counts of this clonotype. CDR3 coding DNA: TGTGCCACCAGTGACACTAACTATGGCTACACCTTC. It is translated as CATSDTNYGYTF. The J gene is TRBJ1-2, the V gene TRBV24-1; no clear D gene. The CDR3 contains 12 residues. With 4 bases removed from V and 0 bases from J, the gap between germline ends came to 2 bases. From germline, CDR1 is KGHDR and CDR2 SFDVKD.

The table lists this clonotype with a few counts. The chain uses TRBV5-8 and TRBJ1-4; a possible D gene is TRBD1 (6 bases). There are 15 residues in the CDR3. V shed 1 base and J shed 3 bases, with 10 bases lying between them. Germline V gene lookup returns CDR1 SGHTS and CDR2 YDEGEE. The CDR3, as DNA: TGTGCCAGCAGCTTGTCGGGGGCAGCTAATGAAAAACTGTTTTTT. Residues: CASSLSGAANEKLFF.